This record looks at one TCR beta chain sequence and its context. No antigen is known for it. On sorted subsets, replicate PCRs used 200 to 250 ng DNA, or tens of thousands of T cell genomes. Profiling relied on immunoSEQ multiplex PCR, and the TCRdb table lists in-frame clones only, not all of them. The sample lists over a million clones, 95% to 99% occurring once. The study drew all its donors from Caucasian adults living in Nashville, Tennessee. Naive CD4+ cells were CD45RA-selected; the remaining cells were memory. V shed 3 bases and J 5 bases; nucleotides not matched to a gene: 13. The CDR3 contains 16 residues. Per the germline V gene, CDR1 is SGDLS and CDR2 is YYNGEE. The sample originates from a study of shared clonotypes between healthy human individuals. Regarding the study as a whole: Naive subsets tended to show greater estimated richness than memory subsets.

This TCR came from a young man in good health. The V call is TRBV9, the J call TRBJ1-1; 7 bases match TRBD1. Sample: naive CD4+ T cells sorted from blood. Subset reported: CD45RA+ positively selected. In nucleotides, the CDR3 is TGTGCCAGCAGCGGGGCGGACAGGATGATTGGGACTGAAGCTTTCTTT. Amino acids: CASSGADRMIGTEAFF.